Below are 17 T cell receptor beta chains sequenced from a single sample in a study of metastatic and nonmetastatic thyroid tumors. Ahead of thyroid surgery, no patient had received treatment of any kind. TCRdb re-clonotyped the PCR reads through MiXCR. The sample lists some 19,000 clones; around 28% were seen once. The sample taken for sequencing was tumor tissue. These receptors all stem from a female donor with papillary thyroid cancer or a benign thyroid nodule (not recorded which). Some clones in this sample may be carry-over from other donors' samples.

V and J are TRBV6-1 and TRBJ2-3, with 9 bases lining up with TRBD2. The CDR3 covers 14 residues. The germline V gene encodes CDR1 MNHNS and CDR2 SASEGT. J was trimmed by 5 bases and V by 5 bases; bases with no gene match: 5. The CDR3 here is CASSSGRPIDTQYF. CDR3 sequence (DNA): TGTGCCAGCAGTAGCGGGAGGCCCATAGATACGCAGTATTTT.

This clone has at least ten counts. V is TRBV30 and J is TRBJ2-1; D may be TRBD1 (6 bases). The CDR3 length is 14 residues. Deletions cut 6 bases from V and 7 bases from J, with 19 bases between. The V gene's germline CDR1 is GTSNPN and CDR2 SVGIG (reference sequence). This CDR3 is CACLLPGHANEQFF. CDR3 DNA: TGTGCCTGCCTTCTCCCGGGACACGCAAATGAGCAGTTCTTC.

In this sample, this clone turned up a few times. The chain joins TRBV27 to TRBJ1-5; maybe TRBD1 (5 bases). The CDR3 is 15 amino acids. The germline V and J ends were trimmed by 5 bases and 7 bases, with 18 bases remaining between them. The germline CDR1 and CDR2 sequences are MNHEY and SMNVEV (reference sequence). CDR3 residues: CASSVSRGGRQPQHF. CDR3 sequence (DNA): TGTGCCAGCAGTGTCTCGAGGGGAGGGAGACAGCCCCAGCATTTT.

By share of the sample, this clone is medium-sized. The chain recombines TRBV7-9 with TRBJ1-2, with a possible D match to TRBD1 (6 bases). CDR3 size: 13 residues. The V end was cut by 0 bases, the J end by 8 bases, with 10 bases between. Germline V gene sequence: CDR1 SEHNR, CDR2 FQNEAQ (reference sequence). The CDR3 loop reads CASSLAGTKGYTF. The CDR3 coding sequence is TGTGCCAGCAGCTTAGCCGGGACAAAAGGCTACACCTTC.

This rearrangement joins TRBV30 to TRBJ1-6; D is ambiguous. Germline assignment: CDR1 GTSNPN and CDR2 SVGIG (reference sequence). V was shortened by 1 base and J by 5 bases, with 9 bases between the two germline ends. The CDR3 extends over 14 amino acids. CDR3: CAWSAGQDNSPLHF. DNA of the CDR3: TGTGCCTGGAGTGCGGGTCAAGATAATTCACCCCTCCACTTT.

As concerns this clone: The junction differs from germline at one of its ends, possibly a read error. J is TRBJ2-3 and V is TRBV6-6; 7 bases align to TRBD2. Germline CDR1 and CDR2: MNHNY and SVGAGI (reference sequence). CDR3 size: 16 residues. The CDR3, as DNA: TGTGCCAGCAGTGACTCGATTGGGGGGGGTGCAGATACGCAGTATTTT. This sequence encodes CASSDSIGGGADTQYF.

The sample holds a few counts of this clone. V and J are TRBV12-3 or TRBV12-4 and TRBJ1-5, with a possible D match to TRBD1 (5 bases). The germline V and J ends were trimmed by 6 bases and 3 bases, with 21 bases remaining between them. The length of the CDR3 is 17 residues. This chain's CDR3 is CASSPEMGRSVNQPQHF. The CDR3, as DNA: TGTGCCAGCAGCCCTGAGATGGGGCGGTCGGTCAATCAGCCCCAGCATTTT.

Sample share makes this clone large. This chain links TRBV2 with TRBJ2-5; no reliable D call. Trimming stripped 3 bases from V and 3 bases from J, with 11 bases between. Germline lookup yields CDR1 SNHLY and CDR2 FYNNEI. This CDR3 has 14 amino acids. CDR3 in amino acids: CASSDGSREETQYF. The CDR3 coding sequence is TGTGCCAGCAGTGATGGGTCCCGGGAAGAGACCCAGTACTTC. The complete variable domain, with remaining parts taken from reference TRBV2 and TRBJ2-5, reads EPEVTQTPSHQVTQMGQEVILRCVPISNHLYFYWYRQILGQKVEFLVSFYNNEISEKSEIFDDQFSVERPDGSNFTLKIRSTKLEDSAMYFCASSDGSREETQYFGPGTRLLVL.

This clone has just a few counts. In DNA form, the CDR3 reads TGTGCCAGCAGGGACGTGGAGCAGTACTTC. This sequence encodes CASRDVEQYF. The J gene is TRBJ2-7, the V gene TRBV2; D is uncertain. The CDR3 spans 10 residues. Germline values: CDR1 SNHLY, CDR2 FYNNEI. The V end was cut by 6 bases, the J end by 7 bases, with 7 bases between.

The chain has TRBV6-2 or TRBV6-3 and TRBJ2-1; D gene uncertain. The germline V gene has CDR1 MNHEY and CDR2 SVGEGT. The V end was cut by 0 bases, the J end by 6 bases, with 6 bases between. This CDR3 spans 13 amino acids. CDR3 protein: CASSYSGSNEQFF. CDR3 nucleotides: TGTGCCAGCAGTTACTCGGGCAGCAATGAGCAGTTCTTC.

As concerns this clone: The junction does not match germline at one end; this may be a read error. This chain links TRBV18 with TRBJ1-1, with D possibly TRBD1 on 5 matching bases. Germline CDR1 and CDR2: KGHSH and LQKENI. The CDR3 has 15 residues. CDR3 protein: CASSLWDSRNTEALF. CDR3 bases: TGTGCCAGCTCCCTATGGGACTCCAGAAACACTGAAGCTCTCTTT.

V gene TRBV9 combines with J gene TRBJ1-6, with D unclear. This CDR3 comprises 14 residues. The ends were cut back, 1 base at V and 5 bases at J, with 7 bases in the middle. CDR1 and CDR2 (germline): SGDLS, YYNGEE. CDR3: CASSVSIDNSPLHF. CDR3 nucleotides: TGTGCCAGCAGCGTAAGCATCGATAATTCACCCCTCCACTTT. The variable domain in full, completed from reference TRBV9 and TRBJ1-6, reads DSGVTQTPKHLITATGQRVTLRCSPRSGDLSVYWYQQSLDQGLQFLIQYYNGEERAKGNILERFSAQQFPDLHSELNLSSLELGDSALYFCASSVSIDNSPLHFGNGTRLTVT.

About this clone: The CDR3 ends on some other residue instead of the conserved phenylalanine or tryptophan, so this is likely a read error. The J gene is TRBJ2-7, the V gene TRBV18; D is perhaps TRBD2 (6 bases). Trimming stripped 4 bases from V and 3 bases from J, with 16 bases between. CDR3 size: 15 residues. Per germline, CDR1 KGHSH and CDR2 LQKENI. CDR3 sequence reads: CASSLKPSANYEQYL. The CDR3 coding sequence is TGTGCCAGCTCACTAAAACCTAGCGCCAACTACGAGCAGTACCTC.

The chain joins TRBV3-1 to TRBJ2-1, with 8 positions matching TRBD2. Trimming at V came to 6 bases and at J to 10 bases, leaving 8 bases not matched to a gene. Looked up from germline, CDR1 is LGHDT and CDR2 is YNNKEL (reference sequence). This CDR3 spans 13 amino acids. This CDR3 reads CASSYSGTQEQFF. The CDR3 DNA reads as TGTGCCAGCAGTTATAGCGGGACCCAAGAGCAGTTCTTC.

The V call is TRBV24-1, the J call TRBJ2-1, with 11 bases matching TRBD2. Per germline, CDR1 KGHDR and CDR2 SFDVKD. The CDR3 length is 14 residues. V lost 9 bases, J lost 10 bases, and 10 bases stayed unmatched. CDR3 amino acids: CATGGSTSGIEQFF. The CDR3 bases are TGTGCCACCGGGGGATCGACTAGCGGGATCGAGCAGTTCTTC.

The rearrangement links TRBV3-1 to TRBJ2-7; tentative D call: TRBD1 (6 bases). The V and J ends lost 6 bases and 4 bases respectively, with 13 bases between them. The CDR3 is made up of 13 amino acids. Germline lookup yields CDR1 LGHDT and CDR2 YNNKEL (reference sequence). The CDR3 DNA reads as TGTGCCAGCAGTAGGACAGAGGGTTACGAGCAGTACTTC. This encodes CASSRTEGYEQYF.

This clone has more than one count but fewer than ten. This chain uses TRBV28 with TRBJ2-1; 7 bases map to TRBD2. CDR1 and CDR2 from the germline V gene are MDHEN and SYDVKM. V lost 1 base to trimming and J lost 4 bases; unmatched junction nucleotides: 7. The CDR3 is 16 amino acids. The CDR3 region has the DNA TGTGCCAGCAGTTTATATGCTAGCGGACTTTACAATGAGCAGTTCTTC. Its protein is CASSLYASGLYNEQFF.